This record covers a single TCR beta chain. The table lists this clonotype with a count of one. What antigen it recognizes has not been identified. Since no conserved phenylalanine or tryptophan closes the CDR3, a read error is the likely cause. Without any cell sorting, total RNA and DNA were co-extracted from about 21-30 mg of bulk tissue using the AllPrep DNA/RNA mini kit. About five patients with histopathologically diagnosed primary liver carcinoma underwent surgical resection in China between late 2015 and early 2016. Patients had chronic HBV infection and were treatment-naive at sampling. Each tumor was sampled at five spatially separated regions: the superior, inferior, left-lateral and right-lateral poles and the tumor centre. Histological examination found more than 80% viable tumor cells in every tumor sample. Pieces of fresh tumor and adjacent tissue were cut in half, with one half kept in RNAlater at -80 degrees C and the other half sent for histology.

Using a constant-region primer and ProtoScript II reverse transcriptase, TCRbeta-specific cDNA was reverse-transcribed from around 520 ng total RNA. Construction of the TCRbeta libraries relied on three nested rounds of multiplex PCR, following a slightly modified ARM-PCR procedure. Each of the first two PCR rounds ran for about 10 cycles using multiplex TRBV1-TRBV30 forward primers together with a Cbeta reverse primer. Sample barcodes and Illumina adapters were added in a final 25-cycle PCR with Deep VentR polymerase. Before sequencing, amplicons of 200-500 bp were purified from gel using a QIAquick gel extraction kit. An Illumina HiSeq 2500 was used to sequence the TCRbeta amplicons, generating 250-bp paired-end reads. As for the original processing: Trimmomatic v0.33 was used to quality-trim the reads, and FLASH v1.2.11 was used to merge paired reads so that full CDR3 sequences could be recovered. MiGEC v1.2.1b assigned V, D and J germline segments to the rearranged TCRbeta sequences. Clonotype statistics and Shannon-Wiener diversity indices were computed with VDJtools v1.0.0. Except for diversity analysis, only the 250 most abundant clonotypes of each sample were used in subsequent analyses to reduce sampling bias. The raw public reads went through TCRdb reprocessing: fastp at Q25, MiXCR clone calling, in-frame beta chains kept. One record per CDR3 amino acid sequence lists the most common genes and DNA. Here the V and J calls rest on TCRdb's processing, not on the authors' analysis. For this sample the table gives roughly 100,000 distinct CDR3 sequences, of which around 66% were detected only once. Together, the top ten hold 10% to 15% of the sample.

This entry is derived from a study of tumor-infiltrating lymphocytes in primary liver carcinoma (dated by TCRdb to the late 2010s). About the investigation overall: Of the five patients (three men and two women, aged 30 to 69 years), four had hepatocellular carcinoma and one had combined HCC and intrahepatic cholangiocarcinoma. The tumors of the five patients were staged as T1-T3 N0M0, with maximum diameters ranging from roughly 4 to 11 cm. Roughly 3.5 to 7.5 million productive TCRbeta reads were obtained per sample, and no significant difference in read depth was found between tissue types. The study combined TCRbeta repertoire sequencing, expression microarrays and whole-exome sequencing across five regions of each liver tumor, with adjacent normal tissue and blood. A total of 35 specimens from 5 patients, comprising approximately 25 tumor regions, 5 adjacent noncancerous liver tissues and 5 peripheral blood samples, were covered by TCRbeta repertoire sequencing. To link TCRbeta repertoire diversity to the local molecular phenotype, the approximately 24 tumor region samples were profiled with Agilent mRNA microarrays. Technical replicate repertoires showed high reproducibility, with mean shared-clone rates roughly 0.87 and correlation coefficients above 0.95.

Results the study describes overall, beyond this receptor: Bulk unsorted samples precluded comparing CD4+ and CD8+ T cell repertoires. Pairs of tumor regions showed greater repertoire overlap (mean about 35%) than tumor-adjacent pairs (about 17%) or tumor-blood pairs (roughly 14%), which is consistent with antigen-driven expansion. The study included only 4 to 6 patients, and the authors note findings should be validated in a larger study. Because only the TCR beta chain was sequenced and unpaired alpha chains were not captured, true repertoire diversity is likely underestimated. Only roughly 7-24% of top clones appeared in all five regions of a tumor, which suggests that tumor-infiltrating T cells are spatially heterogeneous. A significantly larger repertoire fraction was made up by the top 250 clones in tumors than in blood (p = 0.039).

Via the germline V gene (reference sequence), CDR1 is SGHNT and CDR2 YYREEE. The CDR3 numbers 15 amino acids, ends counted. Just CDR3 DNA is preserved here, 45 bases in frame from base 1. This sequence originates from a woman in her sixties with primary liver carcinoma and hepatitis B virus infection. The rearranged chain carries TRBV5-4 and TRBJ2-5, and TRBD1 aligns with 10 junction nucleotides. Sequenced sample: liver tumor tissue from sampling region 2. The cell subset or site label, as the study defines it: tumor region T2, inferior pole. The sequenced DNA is TGCGCCAGCAGCTTGCGGACAGGGGGGGAAGAGACCCAGTACCTC. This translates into CASSLRTGGEETQYL.